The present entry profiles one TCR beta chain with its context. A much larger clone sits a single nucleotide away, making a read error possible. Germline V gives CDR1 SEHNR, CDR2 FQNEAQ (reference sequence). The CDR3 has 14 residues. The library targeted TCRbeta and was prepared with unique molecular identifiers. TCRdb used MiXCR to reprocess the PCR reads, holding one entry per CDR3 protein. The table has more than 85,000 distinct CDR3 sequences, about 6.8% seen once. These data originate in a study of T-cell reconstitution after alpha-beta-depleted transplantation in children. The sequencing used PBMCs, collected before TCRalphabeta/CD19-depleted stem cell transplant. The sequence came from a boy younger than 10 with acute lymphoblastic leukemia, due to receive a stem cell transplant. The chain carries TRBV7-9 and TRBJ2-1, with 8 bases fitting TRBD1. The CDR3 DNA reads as TGTGCCAGCAGCTTGGACAGGGCGAGCAATGGGCAGTTCTTC. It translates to CASSLDRASNGQFF.